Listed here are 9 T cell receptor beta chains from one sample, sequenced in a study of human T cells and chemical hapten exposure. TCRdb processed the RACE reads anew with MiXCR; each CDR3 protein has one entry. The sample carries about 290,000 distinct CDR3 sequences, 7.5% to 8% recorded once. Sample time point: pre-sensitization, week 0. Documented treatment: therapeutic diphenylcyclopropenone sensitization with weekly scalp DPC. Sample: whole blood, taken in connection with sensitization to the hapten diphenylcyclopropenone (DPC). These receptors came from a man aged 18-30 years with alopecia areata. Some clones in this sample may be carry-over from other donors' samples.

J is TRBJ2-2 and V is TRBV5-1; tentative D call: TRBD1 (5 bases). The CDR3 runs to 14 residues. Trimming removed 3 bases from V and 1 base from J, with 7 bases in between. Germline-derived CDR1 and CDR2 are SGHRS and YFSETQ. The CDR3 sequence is CASSYDRNTGELFF. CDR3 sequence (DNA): TGCGCCAGCAGCTACGACAGGAACACCGGGGAGCTGTTTTTT.

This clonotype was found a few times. The CDR3 protein is CASSFNSVTGVPTNEKLFF. The DNA of the CDR3 is TGTGCCAGCAGCTTCAACTCCGTGACAGGGGTCCCAACTAATGAAAAACTGTTTTTT. The genes are TRBV7-2 and TRBJ1-4; 8 nucleotides agree with TRBD1. The V gene's germline CDR1 is SGHTA and CDR2 FQGNSA. This CDR3 has 19 amino acids. J gave up 0 bases and V 3 bases, and 12 bases lay outside the gene matches.

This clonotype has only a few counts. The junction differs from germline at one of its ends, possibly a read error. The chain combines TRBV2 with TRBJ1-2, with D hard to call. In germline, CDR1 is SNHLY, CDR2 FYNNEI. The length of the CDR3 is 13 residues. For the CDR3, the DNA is TGTGCCAGCAGTGAGGCCGATAACTATGGCCACACCTTC. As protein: CASSEADNYGHTF.

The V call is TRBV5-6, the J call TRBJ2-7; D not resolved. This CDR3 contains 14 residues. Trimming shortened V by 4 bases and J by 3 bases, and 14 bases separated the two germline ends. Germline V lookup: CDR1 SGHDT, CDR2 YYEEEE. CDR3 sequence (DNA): TGTGCCAGCAGCCGAATGACGACCTACTACGAGCAGTACGTC. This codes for CASSRMTTYYEQYV.

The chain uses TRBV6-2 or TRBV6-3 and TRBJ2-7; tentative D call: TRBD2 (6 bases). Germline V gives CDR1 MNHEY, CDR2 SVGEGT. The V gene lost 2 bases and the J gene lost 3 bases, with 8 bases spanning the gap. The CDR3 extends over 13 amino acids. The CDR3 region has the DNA TGTGCCAGCAGTTACAGGGACTTCTACGAGCAGTACGTC. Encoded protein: CASSYRDFYEQYV.

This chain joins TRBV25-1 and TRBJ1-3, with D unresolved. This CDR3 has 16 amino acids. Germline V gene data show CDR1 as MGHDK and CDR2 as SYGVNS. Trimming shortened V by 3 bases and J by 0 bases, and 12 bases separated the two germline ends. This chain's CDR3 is CASSDRLELSGNTIYF. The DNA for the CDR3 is TGTGCCAGCAGTGATCGCCTGGAACTCTCTGGAAACACCATATATTTT.

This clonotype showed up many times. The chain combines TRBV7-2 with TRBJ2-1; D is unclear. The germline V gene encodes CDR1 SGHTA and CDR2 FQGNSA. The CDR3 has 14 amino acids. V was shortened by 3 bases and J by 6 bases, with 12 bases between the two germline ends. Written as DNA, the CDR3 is TGTGCCAGCAGCTTTGGCAGCCTGAGCAATGAGCAGTTCTTC. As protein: CASSFGSLSNEQFF. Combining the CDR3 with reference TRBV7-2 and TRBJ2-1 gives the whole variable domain GAGVSQSPSNKVTEKGKDVELRCDPISGHTALYWYRQSLGQGLEFLIYFQGNSAPDKSGLPSDRFSAERTGGSVSTLTIQRTQQEDSAVYLCASSFGSLSNEQFFGPGTRLTVL.

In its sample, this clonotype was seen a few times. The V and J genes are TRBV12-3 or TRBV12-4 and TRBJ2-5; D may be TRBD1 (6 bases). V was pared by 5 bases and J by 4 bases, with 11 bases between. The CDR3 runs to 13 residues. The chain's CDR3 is CASSPGTRETQYF. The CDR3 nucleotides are TGTGCCAGCAGTCCCGGGACACGAGAGACCCAGTACTTC.

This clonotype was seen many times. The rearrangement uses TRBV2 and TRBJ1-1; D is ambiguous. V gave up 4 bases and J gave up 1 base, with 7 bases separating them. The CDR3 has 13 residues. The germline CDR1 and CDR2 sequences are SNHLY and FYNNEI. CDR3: CASSAQQNTEAFF. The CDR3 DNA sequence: TGTGCCAGCAGTGCGCAACAGAACACTGAAGCTTTCTTT.